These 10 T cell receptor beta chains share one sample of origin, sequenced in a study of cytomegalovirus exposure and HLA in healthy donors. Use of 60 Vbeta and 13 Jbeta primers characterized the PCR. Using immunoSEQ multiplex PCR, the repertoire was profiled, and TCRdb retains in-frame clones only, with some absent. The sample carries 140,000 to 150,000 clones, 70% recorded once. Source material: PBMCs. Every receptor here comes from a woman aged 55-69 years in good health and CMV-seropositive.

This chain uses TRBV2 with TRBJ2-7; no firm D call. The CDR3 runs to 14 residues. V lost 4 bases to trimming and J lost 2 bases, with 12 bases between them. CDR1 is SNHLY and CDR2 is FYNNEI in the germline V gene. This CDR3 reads CASSVTESPYEQYF. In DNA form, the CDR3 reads TGTGCCAGCAGTGTAACAGAGTCACCCTACGAGCAGTACTTC.

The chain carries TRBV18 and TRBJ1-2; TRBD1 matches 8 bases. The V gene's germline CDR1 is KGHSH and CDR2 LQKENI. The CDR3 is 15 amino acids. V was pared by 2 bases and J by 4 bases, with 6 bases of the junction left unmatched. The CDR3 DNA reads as TGTGCCAGCTCACCAGGGGGACAGGACCTCTATGGCTACACCTTC. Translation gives CASSPGGQDLYGYTF.

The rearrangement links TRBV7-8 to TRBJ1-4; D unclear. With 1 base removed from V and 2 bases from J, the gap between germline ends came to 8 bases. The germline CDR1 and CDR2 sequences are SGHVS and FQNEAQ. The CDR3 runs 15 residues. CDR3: CASSLGAYTNEKLFF. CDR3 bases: TGTGCCAGCAGCTTAGGGGCTTACACTAATGAAAAACTGTTTTTT.

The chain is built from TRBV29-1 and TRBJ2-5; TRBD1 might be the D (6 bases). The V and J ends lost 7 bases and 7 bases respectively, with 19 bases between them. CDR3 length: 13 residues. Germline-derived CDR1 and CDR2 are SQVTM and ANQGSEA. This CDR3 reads CSAPGQGGLTQYF. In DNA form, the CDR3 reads TGCAGCGCCCCAGGACAAGGGGGTTTGACCCAGTACTTC.

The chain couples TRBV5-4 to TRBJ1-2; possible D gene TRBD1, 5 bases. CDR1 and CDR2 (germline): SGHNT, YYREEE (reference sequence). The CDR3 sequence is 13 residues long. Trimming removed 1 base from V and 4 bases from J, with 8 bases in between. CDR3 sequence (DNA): TGTGCCAGCAGCTTGCAGGGTAGCTATGGCTACACCTTC. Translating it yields CASSLQGSYGYTF.

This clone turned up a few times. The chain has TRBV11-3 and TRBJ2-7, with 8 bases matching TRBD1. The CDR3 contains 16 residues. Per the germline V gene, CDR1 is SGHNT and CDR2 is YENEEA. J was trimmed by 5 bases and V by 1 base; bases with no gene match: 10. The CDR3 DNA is TGTGCCAGCAGCTTAGGGATACAGGGGGATCTCGACGAGCAGTACTTC. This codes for CASSLGIQGDLDEQYF.

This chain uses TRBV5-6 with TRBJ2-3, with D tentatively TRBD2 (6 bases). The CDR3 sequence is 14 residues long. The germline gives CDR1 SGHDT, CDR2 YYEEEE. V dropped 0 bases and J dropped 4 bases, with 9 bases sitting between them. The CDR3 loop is CASSLGRGADTQYF. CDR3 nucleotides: TGTGCCAGCAGCTTGGGGAGGGGTGCAGATACGCAGTATTTT.

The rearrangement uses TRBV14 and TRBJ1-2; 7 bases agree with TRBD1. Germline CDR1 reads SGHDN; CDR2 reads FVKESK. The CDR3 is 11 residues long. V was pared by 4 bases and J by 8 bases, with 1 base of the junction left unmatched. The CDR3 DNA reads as TGTGCCAGCAGCCGAGGGGGCGGCTACACCTTC. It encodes CASSRGGGYTF.

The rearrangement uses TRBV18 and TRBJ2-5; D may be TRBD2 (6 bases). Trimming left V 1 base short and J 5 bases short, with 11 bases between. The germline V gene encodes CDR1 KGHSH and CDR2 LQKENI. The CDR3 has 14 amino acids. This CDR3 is CASSPQLASETQYF. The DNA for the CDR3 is TGTGCCAGCTCACCACAACTAGCTTCTGAGACCCAGTACTTC.

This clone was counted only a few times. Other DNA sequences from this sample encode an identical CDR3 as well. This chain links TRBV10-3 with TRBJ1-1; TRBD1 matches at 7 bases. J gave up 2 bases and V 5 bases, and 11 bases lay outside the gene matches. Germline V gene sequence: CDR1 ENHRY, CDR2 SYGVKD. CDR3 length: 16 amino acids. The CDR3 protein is CAISSPWTGRNTEAFF. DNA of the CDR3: TGTGCCATCAGTTCCCCTTGGACAGGCCGAAACACTGAAGCTTTCTTT.